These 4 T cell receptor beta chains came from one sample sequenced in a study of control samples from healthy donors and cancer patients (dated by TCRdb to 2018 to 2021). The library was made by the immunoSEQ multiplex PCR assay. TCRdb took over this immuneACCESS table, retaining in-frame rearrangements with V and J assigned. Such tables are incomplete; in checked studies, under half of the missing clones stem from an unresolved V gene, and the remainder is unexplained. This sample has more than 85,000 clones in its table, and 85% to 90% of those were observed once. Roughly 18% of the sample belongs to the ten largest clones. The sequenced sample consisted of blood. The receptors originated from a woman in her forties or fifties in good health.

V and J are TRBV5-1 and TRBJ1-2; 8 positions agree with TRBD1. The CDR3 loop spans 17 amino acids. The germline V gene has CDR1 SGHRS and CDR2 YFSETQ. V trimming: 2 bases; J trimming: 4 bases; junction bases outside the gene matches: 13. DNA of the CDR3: TGCGCCAGCAGCTTTCTAGACAGGGGACCCCTACCCTATGGCTACACCTTC. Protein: CASSFLDRGPLPYGYTF.

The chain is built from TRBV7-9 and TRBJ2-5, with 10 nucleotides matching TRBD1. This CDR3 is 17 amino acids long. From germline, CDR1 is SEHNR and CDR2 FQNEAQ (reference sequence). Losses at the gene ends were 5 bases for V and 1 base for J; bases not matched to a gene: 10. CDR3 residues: CASSHFAGTGAQETQYF. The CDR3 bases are TGTGCCAGCAGCCACTTCGCCGGGACAGGGGCCCAAGAGACCCAGTACTTC.

The CDR3 is CATSETSHTDTQYF. CDR3 sequence (DNA): TGTGCCACCTCGGAGACCTCCCACACAGATACGCAGTATTTT. J is TRBJ2-3 and V is TRBV11-3; no clear D gene. Trimming left V 10 bases short and J 2 bases short, with 16 bases between. Germline V gene data show CDR1 as SGHNT and CDR2 as YENEEA. The CDR3 extends over 14 amino acids. The variable domain in full, with the rest retrieved from reference TRBV11-3 and TRBJ2-3, is EAGVVQSPRYKIIEKKQPVAFWCNPISGHNTLYWYLQNLGQGPELLIRYENEEAVDDSQLPKDRFSAERLKGVDSTLKIQPAELGDSAVYLCATSETSHTDTQYFGPGTRLTVL.

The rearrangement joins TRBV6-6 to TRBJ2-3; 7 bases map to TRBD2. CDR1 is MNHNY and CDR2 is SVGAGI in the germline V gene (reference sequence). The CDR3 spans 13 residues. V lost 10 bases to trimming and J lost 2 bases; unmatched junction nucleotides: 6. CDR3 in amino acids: CATLSGVTDTQYF. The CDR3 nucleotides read TGTGCCACACTCAGCGGGGTCACAGATACGCAGTATTTT.